This passage covers 10 T cell receptor beta chains from one sample sequenced in a study of blood T cell repertoires in COVID-19. Only in-frame clones appear in the TCRdb table, and some are missing; sequencing was by immunoSEQ multiplex PCR. The sample has 280,000 or so clones, over 85% seen once; the top ten hold roughly 2.9%. Sequencing was performed on PBMCs or T cells enriched from blood (not recorded which). Source of these receptors: a woman aged 45 to 65 who had been exposed to COVID-19.

The CDR3 coding sequence is TGTGCCAGCAGTTCCCCCAGGGTGAACACTGAAGCTTTCTTT. It yields the protein CASSSPRVNTEAFF. V usage is TRBV6-5 and J usage is TRBJ1-1; a possible D gene is TRBD1 (5 bases). The CDR3 extends over 14 amino acids. The V gene lost 4 bases and the J gene lost 0 bases, with 9 bases spanning the gap. Germline V gene data show CDR1 as MNHEY and CDR2 as SVGAGI.

J is TRBJ1-3 and V is TRBV6-6; 10 positions match TRBD1. CDR3 length: 16 residues. Trimming removed 0 bases from V and 5 bases from J; junction bases left unmatched: 4. Germline CDR1 and CDR2: MNHNY and SVGAGI (reference sequence). The CDR3 here is CASSYSGTGVRNTIYF. The DNA for the CDR3 is TGTGCCAGCAGTTACTCCGGGACAGGGGTTCGAAACACCATATATTTT.

This clone showed up just once. J is TRBJ1-5 and V is TRBV23-1, with D possibly matching TRBD1 (6 bases). TRBV23-1 is an ORF; its function is uncertain. This CDR3 has 19 residues. V dropped 2 bases and J dropped 0 bases, with 20 bases sitting between them. CDR3 amino acids: CASSQQKISGTHSNQPQHF. CDR3 DNA: TGCGCCAGCAGTCAACAAAAAATCTCCGGGACACATAGCAATCAGCCCCAGCATTTT.

The rearrangement links TRBV7-9 to TRBJ1-5; no definite D call. Per the germline V gene, CDR1 is SEHNR and CDR2 is FQNEAQ (reference sequence). This CDR3 has 14 amino acids. V was pared by 4 bases and J by 3 bases, with 10 bases between. CDR3 in DNA: TGTGCCAGCAGCTCGACGGGTTTCAATCAGCCCCAGCATTTT. This sequence encodes CASSSTGFNQPQHF.

The gene calls are TRBV10-3 and TRBJ2-1; D perhaps matches TRBD2 (6 bases). Trimming removed 4 bases at V and 4 bases at J, with 11 bases between. CDR3 size: 14 residues. Looked up from germline, CDR1 is ENHRY and CDR2 is SYGVKD. The CDR3 region has the DNA TGTGCCATCAGTGGGGGTGCGGGATACAATGAGCAGTTCTTC. This sequence encodes CAISGGAGYNEQFF.

DNA of the CDR3: TGTGCCAGCAGTGAAGTCCGAGCGGGAGGCTACACCTTC. It is translated as CASSEVRAGGYTF. The chain recombines TRBV6-1 with TRBJ1-2; D call uncertain. CDR1 and CDR2 from the germline V gene are MNHNS and SASEGT. Trimming removed 1 base from V and 8 bases from J, with 11 bases in between. This CDR3 is built from 13 residues.

About this clone itself: Other DNA variants within this sample encode the same CDR3. CDR3 in amino acids: CASSFGQGYGYTF. The DNA for the CDR3 is TGTGCCAGCAGTTTTGGTCAGGGATACGGCTACACCTTC. The rearrangement joins TRBV28 to TRBJ1-2, with D perhaps TRBD1 (5 bases). V lost 3 bases to trimming and J lost 8 bases, with 13 bases between them. The CDR3 runs 13 residues. CDR1 is MDHEN, CDR2 SYDVKM, per germline.

CDR3 DNA sequence: TGTGCCAGCAAACGGACAGGGGACAATCAGCCCCAGCATTTT. This sequence encodes CASKRTGDNQPQHF. This rearrangement joins TRBV6-5 to TRBJ1-5; 9 bases are a match to TRBD1. The CDR3 is 14 residues long. Germline V gene lookup returns CDR1 MNHEY and CDR2 SVGAGI. The junction had 4 bases not matched to a gene; V was cut back by 7 bases and J by 3 bases.

J is TRBJ2-3 and V is TRBV2; TRBD2 matches at 13 bases. CDR1 is SNHLY, CDR2 FYNNEI, per germline. This CDR3 comprises 16 residues. The ends lost 8 bases at V and 4 bases at J; junction bases unmatched: 9. CDR3 sequence: CASRLKTSGGSDTQYF. The CDR3 bases are TGTGCCAGCCGCCTCAAGACTAGCGGGGGGTCAGATACGCAGTATTTT.

This clone appeared a single time. This chain links TRBV6-5 with TRBJ2-3; no reliable D call. Germline V lookup: CDR1 MNHEY, CDR2 SVGAGI. The CDR3 has 13 amino acids. V was cut by 6 bases and J by 3 bases, with 10 bases left in between. Here the CDR3 reads CASSLTGTDTQYF. The CDR3 DNA reads as TGTGCCAGCAGCTTGACTGGGACAGATACGCAGTATTTT.